These T cell receptor beta chains were read from a single sample in a study of cytomegalovirus exposure and HLA in healthy donors. The table came from immunoSEQ multiplex PCR; TCRdb's copy has only in-frame clones and leaves some out. The sample records 180,000 or so clones, around nine tenths being singletons. What was sequenced was PBMCs. The receptors stem from a young man in good health and CMV-seropositive. Each CDR3 is given with its conserved first and last residue. Fields, in order: CDR3 DNA, CDR3 protein, J gene, clone size, CDR3 length, V gene, D gene. The D gene is left open where the match is weak. Some rows mark clone size as missing; the rest say once, few, many or name a class of expanded clone.

TGTGCCAGTTCAAAGGCGGGAGATTCTAGCACAGATACGCAGTATTTT | CASSKAGDSSTDTQYF | TRBJ2-3 | NA | 16 | TRBV19 | TRBD2
TGTGCCAGCAAACCTGGGGGGGCGGGCGGCTACACCTTC | CASKPGGAGGYTF | TRBJ1-2 | NA | 13 | TRBV6-5 | NA
TGTGCCAGCAGCTTGGGGTCGACGGAACAAGAGACCCAGTACTTC | CASSLGSTEQETQYF | TRBJ2-5 | NA | 15 | TRBV11-3 | NA
TGTGCCAGCAGTGGGCAGGGGGACTATGGCTACACCTTC | CASSGQGDYGYTF | TRBJ1-2 | once | 13 | TRBV27 | TRBD1
TGCAGTGCGAGGGAGGTAACCGAGCAGTACTTC | CSAREVTEQYF | TRBJ2-7 | NA | 11 | TRBV20-1 | NA
TGCGCCAGCAGCCAAGTCCGTGTTGTAAATTGGCGGGACTCCTACAATGAGCAGTTCTTC | CASSQVRVVNWRDSYNEQFF | TRBJ2-1 | NA | 20 | TRBV4-1 | NA
TGTGCCAGCAGCCTACAGGGCTCCTACGAGCAGTACTTC | CASSLQGSYEQYF | TRBJ2-7 | few | 13 | TRBV11-3 | NA
TGCGCCAGCAGCCAAGTCCCAGGGCACAATGAGCAGTTCTTC | CASSQVPGHNEQFF | TRBJ2-1 | NA | 14 | TRBV4-1 | NA
TGTGCCAGCAGGGACGACAGGGGTGGTACTGAAGCTTTCTTT | CASRDDRGGTEAFF | TRBJ1-1 | NA | 14 | TRBV2 | TRBD1
TGCGCCAGCAGCCCGTCCGGGACAGCTTATGAAAAACTGTTTTTT | CASSPSGTAYEKLFF | TRBJ1-4 | NA | 15 | TRBV5-1 | TRBD1
TGTGCCAGCGCCCCGGGGGGGGACGGCTACACCTTC | CASAPGGDGYTF | TRBJ1-2 | once | 12 | TRBV7-9 | NA
TGTGCCAGCAGTTTAGGAGGAGTCACTGAAGCTTTCTTT | CASSLGGVTEAFF | TRBJ1-1 | NA | 13 | TRBV27 | NA
TGTGCCAGCAGCCGGGACAGGGTTAGCTACGAGCAGTACTTC | CASSRDRVSYEQYF | TRBJ2-7 | NA | 14 | TRBV7-3 | TRBD1
TGTGCCACCAGCAGAGATGGGGAGCAGTACTTC | CATSRDGEQYF | TRBJ2-7 | NA | 11 | TRBV15 | NA
TGTGCCAGCAGTGAGCCCCGGAGCGGAAACACCATATATTTT | CASSEPRSGNTIYF | TRBJ1-3 | NA | 14 | TRBV2 | NA
TGTGCCAGCAGCCAAATGCCGGGACAGGGGCCCCACACTGAAGCTTTCTTT | CASSQMPGQGPHTEAFF | TRBJ1-1 | NA | 17 | TRBV14 | TRBD1
TGCGCCAGCAGCTACAGGCGGGAGCAGAGGGAGACCCAGTACTTC | CASSYRREQRETQYF | TRBJ2-5 | once | 15 | TRBV5-1 | TRBD2
TGCAGCGTAGCCGGGGAAACTGATTCCTACGAGCAGTACTTC | CSVAGETDSYEQYF | TRBJ2-7 | NA | 14 | TRBV29-1 | NA
TGTGCTAGTGGTTCGGGTCCCTACAATGAGCAGTTCTTC | CASGSGPYNEQFF | TRBJ2-1 | few | 13 | TRBV12-5 | NA
TGTGCCAGCAGCTTAAATCGGGAAGGGGAGACCCAGTACTTC | CASSLNREGETQYF | TRBJ2-5 | NA | 14 | TRBV13 | NA
TGTGCCAGCAGCTTACAGTTCTACGAGCAGTACTTC | CASSLQFYEQYF | TRBJ2-7 | NA | 12 | TRBV7-2 | NA
TGCGCCAGCAGCGGGGGGACAGGGGATCACGAGCAGTACTTC | CASSGGTGDHEQYF | TRBJ2-7 | few | 14 | TRBV4-3 | TRBD1
TGTGCCAGCAGCTTAGAACAGGGAACTCACATCGGAGATACGCAGTATTTT | CASSLEQGTHIGDTQYF | TRBJ2-3 | NA | 17 | TRBV7-6 | NA
TGTGCCAGCAGTCCTAACCCCGGGACATCTAATCAGCCCCAGCATTTT | CASSPNPGTSNQPQHF | TRBJ1-5 | NA | 16 | TRBV27 | NA
TGTGCCAGCATTCACGGACAGGCCCAGCCCCAGCATTTT | CASIHGQAQPQHF | TRBJ1-5 | NA | 13 | TRBV28 | TRBD1
TGCGCCAGCACGGAAGGTTTGGGGAGCTCCTACGAGCAGTACTTC | CASTEGLGSSYEQYF | TRBJ2-7 | once | 15 | TRBV5-1 | NA
TGTGCCTGGAGCAGGGGGTACGAGCAGTACTTC | CAWSRGYEQYF | TRBJ2-7 | NA | 11 | TRBV30 | TRBD1
TGTGCCAGCACGGGACTGGGCGCTAGGGTCGGTGAAAAACTGTTTTTT | CASTGLGARVGEKLFF | TRBJ1-4 | NA | 16 | TRBV2 | NA
TGTGCCAGCAGCTCAGAGGGACAGGACTACAATGAGCAGTTCTTC | CASSSEGQDYNEQFF | TRBJ2-1 | NA | 15 | TRBV11-3 | TRBD1
TGCAGCGTTACAGGACTAGCGGAGTCCAATGAGCAGTTCTTC | CSVTGLAESNEQFF | TRBJ2-1 | NA | 14 | TRBV29-1 | TRBD2
TGCGCCAGCAGCTTGGGACTAGCGGGAGGGCCGGGAGAGACCCAGTACTTC | CASSLGLAGGPGETQYF | TRBJ2-5 | once | 17 | TRBV5-1 | TRBD2
TGTGCCAGTAGTTCAGGGTCCGATTTCACCTACGAGCAGTACTTC | CASSSGSDFTYEQYF | TRBJ2-7 | NA | 15 | TRBV19 | NA